This TCR beta chain was identified in a study of shared clonotypes between healthy human individuals. Study at large: Aged 18 to 49, the donors were two women and three men. Findings and caveats of the study: Naive subsets generally exceeded memory subsets in estimated richness.

The data were produced by immunoSEQ multiplex PCR, yet TCRdb's version contains in-frame clones alone and is incomplete. The sample has some 2,000,000 clones; about 94% are singletons. The ends were cut back, 0 bases at V and 4 bases at J, with 8 bases in the middle. CDR1 SGHRS and CDR2 YFSETQ come from the germline V gene. The CDR3 sequence is 14 residues long. Each sample came from a Caucasian adult donor living in Nashville, Tennessee. This clone was seen once. The antigen remains undetermined. The specimen was naive CD4+ T cells sorted from blood. Subset: CD45RA+ positively selected. This TCR was recovered from a man between 18 and 29 years old in good health. J is TRBJ2-1 and V is TRBV5-1; D remains ambiguous. The CDR3 region is CASSLGAPYNEQFF. The DNA of the CDR3 is TGCGCCAGCAGCTTGGGGGCACCTTACAATGAGCAGTTCTTC.